This T cell receptor (beta chain) derives from a study of cytomegalovirus exposure and HLA in healthy donors. Study-wide points: Overall, around 160 TCR beta chains were annotated as cytomegalovirus-associated. With high specificity and sensitivity, the classifier reportedly diagnosed cytomegalovirus status. Later, an analysis found that TCR clusters from the first cohort tended to co-occur in the 95 to 150 validation repertoires.

Profiling relied on immunoSEQ multiplex PCR, and the TCRdb table lists in-frame clones only, not all of them. The sample carries 100,000 to 120,000 clones, around 95% recorded once. In the case of this clone: Its target is unknown.

Separate from the approximately 600-subject first cohort was the approximately 130-subject validation cohort, to which the donors belonged. The CDR3 is 14 residues long. Germline CDR1 reads MNHNY; CDR2 reads SVGAGI (reference sequence). V lost 3 bases to trimming and J lost 4 bases, with 10 bases between them. The TCR was taken from a woman under 30 in good health and CMV-seronegative. The V and J genes are TRBV6-6 and TRBJ1-3; D is ambiguous. The sample was PBMCs. The CDR3 nucleotides read TGTGCCAGCAGTTATAGTGGTGAGGGAAACACCATATATTTT. Amino acid sequence: CASSYSGEGNTIYF.